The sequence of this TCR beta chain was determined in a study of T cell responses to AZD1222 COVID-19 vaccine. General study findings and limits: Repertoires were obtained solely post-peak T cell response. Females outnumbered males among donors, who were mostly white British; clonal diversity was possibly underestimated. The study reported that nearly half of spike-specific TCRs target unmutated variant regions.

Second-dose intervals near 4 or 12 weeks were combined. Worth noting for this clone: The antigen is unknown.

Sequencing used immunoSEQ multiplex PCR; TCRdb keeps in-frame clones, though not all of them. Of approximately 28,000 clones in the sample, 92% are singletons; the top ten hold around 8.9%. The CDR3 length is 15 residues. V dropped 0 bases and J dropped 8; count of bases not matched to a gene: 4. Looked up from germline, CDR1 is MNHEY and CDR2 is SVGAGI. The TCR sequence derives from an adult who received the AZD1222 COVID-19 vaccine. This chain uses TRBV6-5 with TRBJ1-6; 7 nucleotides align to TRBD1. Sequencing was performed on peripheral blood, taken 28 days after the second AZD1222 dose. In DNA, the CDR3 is TGTGCCAGCAGTTACTCGTATCAGGGGGATTCACCCCTCCACTTT. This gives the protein CASSYSYQGDSPLHF.